A single sample gave rise to the 24 T cell receptor beta chains below, sequenced in a study of OX40 agonist ivuxolimab in advanced cancers. Profiling relied on immunoSEQ multiplex PCR, and the TCRdb table lists in-frame clones only, not all of them. Among about 75,000 clones listed, roughly 81% were seen once. This specimen was CD4+ or CD8+ T cells sorted from blood, taken in a trial of the OX40 agonist ivuxolimab. The receptor set was obtained from an adult with an advanced solid tumor such as melanoma, head and neck, liver or kidney cancer.

The rearrangement joins TRBV14 to TRBJ2-1; D gene ambiguous. Germline CDR1 reads SGHDN; CDR2 reads FVKESK. V dropped 5 bases and J dropped 8 bases, with 16 bases sitting between them. This CDR3 has 14 amino acids. CDR3 DNA: TGTGCCAGCAGCTTCGGCCTTCCCGTATATGAGCAGTTCTTC. It codes for CASSFGLPVYEQFF.

The CDR3: CASSRTAVNQPQHF. The CDR3 coding sequence is TGTGCCAGCAGCCGCACAGCGGTCAATCAGCCCCAGCATTTT. The chain is built from TRBV6-6 and TRBJ1-5; D call uncertain. The germline V and J ends were trimmed by 6 bases and 3 bases, with 12 bases remaining between them. The CDR3 runs to 14 residues. CDR1 MNHNY and CDR2 SVGAGI come from the germline V gene (reference sequence).

V is TRBV5-1 and J is TRBJ2-1; 9 nucleotides match TRBD1. Germline V gene lookup returns CDR1 SGHRS and CDR2 YFSETQ. The junction had 7 bases not matched to a gene; V was cut back by 3 bases and J by 6 bases. CDR3 length equals 15 residues. The CDR3 protein is CASSSGTGPPNEQFF. The CDR3 DNA sequence: TGCGCCAGCAGCTCCGGGACAGGGCCTCCCAATGAGCAGTTCTTC.

The chain uses TRBV28 and TRBJ2-1; tentatively, D is TRBD2 (5 bases). In germline, CDR1 is MDHEN, CDR2 SYDVKM. The V end was cut by 6 bases, the J end by 3 bases, with 18 bases between. The CDR3 loop spans 16 amino acids. Here the CDR3 reads CASSKTREVSYNEQFF. In DNA, the CDR3 is TGTGCCAGCAGCAAAACGAGGGAAGTAAGCTACAATGAGCAGTTCTTC.

This chain links TRBV7-2 with TRBJ2-1, with D hard to call. Trimming cost V 5 bases and J 9 bases, with 11 bases left between them. The CDR3 spans 12 residues. CDR1 SGHTA and CDR2 FQGNSA come from the germline V gene. The CDR3 reads CASSALALEQFF. DNA for the CDR3: TGTGCCAGCAGCGCACTGGCTCTTGAGCAGTTCTTC.

This rearrangement joins TRBV28 to TRBJ1-5, with TRBD1 identical over 7 bases. CDR1 and CDR2 from the germline V gene are MDHEN and SYDVKM. With 8 bases clipped from V and 4 bases from J, the junction kept 8 bases outside the gene matches. The CDR3 has 14 amino acids. The CDR3 bases are TGTGCCAGCTGGAGGGGGCTTAAAAATCAGCCCCAGCATTTT. Protein product: CASWRGLKNQPQHF.

V is TRBV11-2 and J is TRBJ2-7; D unresolved. Germline V lookup: CDR1 SGHAT, CDR2 FQNNGV. Trimming pared 1 base from V and 2 bases from J, leaving 12 bases between. The CDR3 has 15 residues. The CDR3 is CASSLGSTLTYEQYF. The CDR3 DNA reads TGTGCCAGCAGCTTAGGTTCGACTCTTACCTACGAGCAGTACTTC. Full variable domain (outside the CDR3, taken from reference TRBV11-2 and TRBJ2-7): EAGVAQSPRYKIIEKRQSVAFWCNPISGHATLYWYQQILGQGPKLLIQFQNNGVVDDSQLPKDRFSAERLKGVDSTLKIQPAKLEDSAVYLCASSLGSTLTYEQYFGPGTRLTVT.

This clone was counted a single time. The V and J genes are TRBV2 and TRBJ2-3, with TRBD2 matching over 13 bases. From germline, CDR1 is SNHLY and CDR2 FYNNEI. Trimming took 7 bases from V and 4 from J; bases not matched to a gene: 11. The CDR3 is 17 amino acids. The CDR3 nucleotides read TGTGCCAGCACTCTTTTTGGACTAGCGGGAGAGTCAGATACGCAGTATTTT. Translated, it gives CASTLFGLAGESDTQYF.

The J gene is TRBJ2-7, the V gene TRBV5-4; 10 bases agree with TRBD2. With 5 bases clipped from V and 7 bases from J, the junction kept 12 bases outside the gene matches. CDR3 size: 15 residues. Germline CDR1 and CDR2: SGHNT and YYREEE (reference sequence). CDR3: CASSRGLAEAEEQYF. DNA for the CDR3: TGTGCCAGCAGTCGTGGACTAGCGGAGGCCGAGGAGCAGTACTTC.

The chain uses TRBV5-1 and TRBJ2-2; tentative D call: TRBD1 (6 bases). The CDR3 runs to 14 residues. V gave up 1 base and J gave up 6 bases, with 10 bases separating them. Per the germline V gene, CDR1 is SGHRS and CDR2 is YFSETQ. The CDR3 sequence is CASSLTGLAGELFF. CDR3 sequence (DNA): TGCGCCAGCAGCTTGACAGGGTTGGCCGGGGAGCTGTTTTTT.

This rearrangement joins TRBV28 to TRBJ1-4; D might be TRBD1 (6 bases). The CDR3 contains 14 residues. The V end was cut by 8 bases, the J end by 4 bases, with 14 bases between. Germline assignment: CDR1 MDHEN and CDR2 SYDVKM. The CDR3, as DNA: TGTGCCAGCGGCACCGGGACATTTAATGAAAAACTGTTTTTT. Translating it yields CASGTGTFNEKLFF.

The genes are TRBV28 and TRBJ2-6; 8 nucleotides agree with TRBD2. The CDR3 consists of 17 residues. The germline gives CDR1 MDHEN, CDR2 SYDVKM. Losses at the gene ends were 1 base for V and 1 base for J; bases not matched to a gene: 3. This CDR3 is CASSLLAGRSGANVLTF. The CDR3, as DNA: TGTGCCAGCAGTTTATTAGCGGGAAGGTCTGGGGCCAACGTCCTGACTTTC.

This clone is a singleton in its sample. J is TRBJ2-3 and V is TRBV10-3; 7 bases map to TRBD2. The germline V gene encodes CDR1 ENHRY and CDR2 SYGVKD. This CDR3 region has 14 residues. V lost 6 bases, J lost 6 bases, and 9 bases stayed unmatched. In DNA form, the CDR3 reads TGTGCCATCAGCCCCGGGACTATGTTGGATACGCAGTATTTT. This sequence encodes CAISPGTMLDTQYF.

This clone was seen once. This chain uses TRBV28 with TRBJ2-7; D unclear. V was trimmed by 3 bases and J by 0 bases, leaving 6 bases between them. The CDR3 is made up of 13 amino acids. The germline V gene has CDR1 MDHEN and CDR2 SYDVKM. In DNA form, the CDR3 reads TGTGCCAGCAGTTTTGACCTCTCCTACGAGCAGTACTTC. This codes for CASSFDLSYEQYF.

V and J are TRBV2 and TRBJ2-2, with D possibly being TRBD1 (6 bases). The CDR3 is made up of 14 amino acids. V was cut by 6 bases and J by 4 bases, with 12 bases left in between. The germline CDR1 and CDR2 sequences are SNHLY and FYNNEI. Here the CDR3 reads CASRDRGSTGELFF. The CDR3 DNA sequence: TGTGCCAGCAGGGACAGAGGTTCCACCGGGGAGCTGTTTTTT.

V usage is TRBV7-9 and J usage is TRBJ2-6; D remains ambiguous. CDR3 length: 16 residues. The germline CDR1 and CDR2 sequences are SEHNR and FQNEAQ (reference sequence). Trimming left V 7 bases short and J 1 base short, with 14 bases between. The CDR3 is CASTDFLISGANVLTF. CDR3 sequence (DNA): TGTGCCAGCACCGACTTCCTAATTTCTGGGGCCAACGTCCTGACTTTC.

A few counts support this clone. Relative to the germline gene, one junction end is altered; a read error may explain this. The genes are TRBV7-7 and TRBJ2-1, with 12 bases lining up with TRBD2. The germline CDR1 and CDR2 sequences are SSHAT and FNYEAQ (reference sequence). The CDR3 runs 15 residues. The CDR3 DNA is TGTGCTAGCAGCCCGCTAGCGGGAGGGTTGGGTGAGCAGTTCTTC. This gives the protein CASSPLAGGLGEQFF.

V is TRBV6-6 and J is TRBJ2-7; TRBD2 matches 11 bases. Germline loops: CDR1 MNHNY, CDR2 SVGAGI (reference sequence). CDR3 length: 12 amino acids. In DNA, the CDR3 is TGTGCCAGCAGTTACTCTAGCGGGAGGGTACTTGTC. Amino acid sequence: CASSYSSGRVLV.

V and J are TRBV30 and TRBJ1-1, with no clear D. Trimming stripped 0 bases from V and 7 bases from J, with 12 bases between. CDR3 length: 13 amino acids. Germline-derived CDR1 and CDR2 are GTSNPN and SVGIG (reference sequence). DNA for the CDR3: TGTGCCTGGAGTGTACCTCTCCAGGATGAAGCTTTCTTT. Translated: CAWSVPLQDEAFF.

This chain uses TRBV11-2 with TRBJ2-3, with D unresolved. V lost 1 base, J lost 6 bases, and 14 bases lay in between. Germline V lookup: CDR1 SGHAT, CDR2 FQNNGV. CDR3 length equals 15 residues. As DNA, the CDR3 is TGTGCCAGCAGCTTAGGGTCCTGGCCGGTCGATACGCAGTATTTT. The encoded protein is CASSLGSWPVDTQYF.

The J gene is TRBJ1-1, the V gene TRBV16; no clear D. The CDR3 extends over 14 amino acids. With 4 bases removed from V and 1 base from J, the gap between germline ends came to 10 bases. Germline CDR1 is KGHSY and CDR2 is FQNENV. The CDR3 DNA reads TGTGCCAGCAGCCGATGGCTTGGGAACACTGAAGCTTTCTTT. Protein: CASSRWLGNTEAFF.

V and J are TRBV7-9 and TRBJ2-3, with a weak D call TRBD2 (6 bases). Per germline, CDR1 SEHNR and CDR2 FQNEAQ (reference sequence). V lost 4 bases and J lost 0, with 14 bases in between. The CDR3 has 16 residues. This CDR3 is CASSSRLASSTDTQYF. DNA of the CDR3: TGTGCCAGCAGCTCCCGTCTAGCGTCTAGCACAGATACGCAGTATTTT.

The J gene is TRBJ2-1, the V gene TRBV11-2; D is possibly TRBD2 (6 bases). Between the trimmed V and J ends, which lost 3 bases and 8 bases, there was a span of 11 bases. The CDR3 is 13 residues long. From germline, CDR1 is SGHAT and CDR2 FQNNGV. CDR3 nucleotides: TGTGCCAGCAGCTTTCCGCGCGGGGATGAGCAGTTCTTC. It specifies CASSFPRGDEQFF.

The chain couples TRBV5-1 to TRBJ1-2, with a tentative D call TRBD1 (5 bases). CDR1 is SGHRS, CDR2 YFSETQ, per germline. Trimming shortened V by 0 bases and J by 5 bases, and 14 bases separated the two germline ends. There are 15 residues in the CDR3. CDR3 sequence: CASSLEGQPDYGYTF. CDR3 DNA sequence: TGCGCCAGCAGCTTGGAGGGGCAGCCCGATTATGGCTACACCTTC.